This TCR beta chain was captured by sequencing in a study of blood T cell repertoires in COVID-19. Study overall: The study drew acute and convalescent COVID-19 samples from the United States, Italy and Spain. Sources were T cells, B-cell-depleted T cells, or PBMCs; the material itself was cDNA or gDNA.

In the study's own analysis: Estimated nucleated cell counts came from reference gene primer amplification. The protocol was immunoSEQ multiplex PCR, while the TCRdb copy is restricted to in-frame clones and leaves out a portion. V and J calls and clone size are given by that table; D and trimming were obtained from the DNA. The repertoire holds some 150,000 clones, with approximately 90% as singletons. Trimming shortened V by 2 bases and J by 1 base, and 5 bases separated the two germline ends. The CDR3 sequence is 13 residues long. Germline CDR1 LNHDA, CDR2 SQIVND (reference sequence). This TCR came from a woman aged 40 to 50 with acute or convalescent COVID-19. The sequencing input was peripheral blood. V is TRBV19 and J is TRBJ1-1, with no clear D. The CDR3 here is CASSIKRNTEAFF. The CDR3 bases are TGTGCCAGTAGTATAAAGAGGAACACTGAAGCTTTCTTT.